The present T cell receptor (beta chain) was sequenced within a study of blood T cell repertoires in COVID-19. The CDR3 runs 14 residues. Trimming at V came to 2 bases and at J to 8 bases, leaving 6 bases not matched to a gene. CDR1 and CDR2 (germline): MDHEN, SYDVKM. Which cohort a participant joined came from the clinical history participants gave. Profiling relied on immunoSEQ multiplex PCR, and the TCRdb table lists in-frame clones only, not all of them. This sample carries 200,000 or so clones, around 87% of them seen once, and the ten largest clones take approximately 3.4%. This clonotype was obtained from a woman aged 18-29 years in a cohort exposed to, infected with or recovered from COVID-19 (not recorded which). The source material was PBMCs or T cells enriched from blood (not recorded which). The chain is built from TRBV28 and TRBJ1-2; 9 nucleotides agree with TRBD1. DNA of the CDR3: TGTGCCAGCAGTTTACCCGGGACAGGGAGAGGCTACACCTTC. This translates into CASSLPGTGRGYTF.